These 9 T cell receptor beta chains share one sample of origin, sequenced in a study of T cell repertoires in cytomegalovirus infection. These receptors have no known antigen. Via MiXCR, TCRdb re-called the reads, giving one row per CDR3 protein. The data hold some 800,000 distinct CDR3 sequences, with 30% to 35% observed a single time. Sequences were derived from cultured CD8+ T cells from PBMCs, sampled from culture after CMV antigen stimulation. Source of these receptors: a human donor in good health (CMV status not recorded). Some clones in this sample may be carry-over from other donors' samples.

The CDR3 bases are TGTGCCAGCACCCCTCCGGGGACAGGGGCCTACGAGCAGTACGTC. This translates into CASTPPGTGAYEQYV. The chain carries TRBV27 and TRBJ2-7; the match to TRBD1 covers 10 bases. The germline gives CDR1 MNHEY, CDR2 SMNVEV (reference sequence). The J segment lost 2 bases and the V segment lost 7 bases, leaving 8 bases of the junction unmatched. This CDR3 is built from 15 residues.

The chain links TRBV4-1 to TRBJ1-5; a weak D match, TRBD1 (5 bases). Germline lookup yields CDR1 MGHRA and CDR2 YSYEKL. V was clipped by 3 bases and J by 0 bases, with 12 bases between them. This CDR3 comprises 16 residues. DNA for the CDR3: TGCGCCAGCAGCCAGGGGGGATTTTATAGCAATCAGCCCCAGCATTTT. This translates into CASSQGGFYSNQPQHF.

This rearrangement joins TRBV29-1 to TRBJ1-3, with D perhaps TRBD1 (6 bases). Germline CDR1 SQVTM, CDR2 ANQGSEA. V lost 6 bases and J 0 bases, leaving 12 bases between the germline ends. The CDR3 extends over 14 amino acids. The CDR3 nucleotides are TGCAGCGTGGGACACGCGAGCTCTGGAAACACCATATATTTT. Translation: CSVGHASSGNTIYF.

This clonotype was counted once. The chain combines TRBV12-3 or TRBV12-4 with TRBJ1-2; TRBD1 might be the D (5 bases). V gave up 5 bases and J gave up 8 bases, with 15 bases separating them. The CDR3 has 13 residues. The CDR3 protein is CASSQDIGWGYTF. For the CDR3, the DNA is TGTGCCAGCAGTCAGGACATAGGATGGGGCTACACCTTC.

This clonotype was seen a handful of times. The chain uses TRBV28 and TRBJ1-1; TRBD1 is a possible D gene (5 bases). V dropped 2 bases and J dropped 3 bases, with 22 bases sitting between them. Germline V CDR1 and CDR2: MDHEN, SYDVKM. CDR3 length: 18 residues. For the CDR3, the DNA is TGTGCCAGCAGTTTAGGGATCCTCCGGGGCCCCCAGGACACTGAAGCTTTCTTT. Encoded protein: CASSLGILRGPQDTEAFF. Full variable domain (rest looked up from reference TRBV28 and TRBJ1-1): DVKVTQSSRYLVKRTGEKVFLECVQDMDHENMFWYRQDPGLGLRLIYFSYDVKMKEKGDIPEGYSVSREKKERFSLILESASTNQTSMYLCASSLGILRGPQDTEAFFGQGTRLTVV.

The chain recombines TRBV15 with TRBJ2-1; the match to TRBD1 covers 8 bases. This CDR3 contains 15 residues. Germline CDR1 and CDR2: LNHNV and YYDKDF (reference sequence). V lost 4 bases and J lost 3; bases outside the gene matches: 5. CDR3 residues: CATSMVDRGYNEQFF. The DNA of the CDR3 is TGTGCCACCAGCATGGTTGACAGGGGCTACAATGAGCAGTTCTTC. The full variable domain, in which reference TRBV15 and TRBJ2-1 provide the parts outside the CDR3, is DAMVIQNPRYQVTQFGKPVTLSCSQTLNHNVMYWYQQKSSQAPKLLFHYYDKDFNNEADTPDNFQSRRPNTSFCFLDIRSPGLGDTAMYLCATSMVDRGYNEQFFGPGTRLTVL.

A note on this clonotype: One junction end does not reproduce the germline sequence, and a read error may be involved. V and J are TRBV7-6 and TRBJ2-1; tentatively, D is TRBD2 (6 bases). The V gene's germline CDR1 is SGHVS and CDR2 FNYEAQ. The CDR3 is 13 residues long. The CDR3: CASRLAAYNEQFF. The CDR3 DNA reads TGTGCTAGCAGATTAGCGGCCTACAATGAGCAGTTCTTC.

This clonotype was found a few times. The chain joins TRBV2 to TRBJ2-7; D gene unclear. The CDR3 sequence is 13 residues long. Trimming removed 6 bases from V and 2 bases from J, with 11 bases in between. Germline lookup yields CDR1 SNHLY and CDR2 FYNNEI. The DNA for the CDR3 is TGTGCCAGCAGCGTGACTGAAGCCTACGAGCAGTACTTC. This codes for CASSVTEAYEQYF.

The table lists this clonotype with a few counts. J is TRBJ1-1 and V is TRBV7-9; D is unresolved. CDR1 SEHNR and CDR2 FQNEAQ come from the germline V gene (reference sequence). V was pared by 5 bases and J by 4 bases, with 8 bases between. The CDR3 totals 12 residues. CDR3 residues: CASSRTVTEAFF. CDR3 sequence (DNA): TGTGCCAGCAGCCGCACGGTCACTGAAGCTTTCTTT.